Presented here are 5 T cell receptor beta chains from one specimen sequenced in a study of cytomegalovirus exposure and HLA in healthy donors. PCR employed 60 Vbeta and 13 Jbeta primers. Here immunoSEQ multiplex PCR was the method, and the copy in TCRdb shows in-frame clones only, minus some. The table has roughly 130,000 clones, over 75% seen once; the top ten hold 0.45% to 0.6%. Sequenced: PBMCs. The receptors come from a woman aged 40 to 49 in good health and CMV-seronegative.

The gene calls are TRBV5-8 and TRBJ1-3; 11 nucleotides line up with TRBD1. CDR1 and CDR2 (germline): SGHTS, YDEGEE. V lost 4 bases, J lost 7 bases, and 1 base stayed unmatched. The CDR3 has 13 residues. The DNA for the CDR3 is TGTGCCAGCAGCCGGGACAGGGGGAACACCATATATTTT. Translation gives CASSRDRGNTIYF.

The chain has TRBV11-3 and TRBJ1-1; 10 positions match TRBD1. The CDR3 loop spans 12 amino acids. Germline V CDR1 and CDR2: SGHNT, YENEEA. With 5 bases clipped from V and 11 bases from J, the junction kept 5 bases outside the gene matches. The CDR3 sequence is CASSGPGQGAFF. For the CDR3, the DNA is TGTGCCAGCAGCGGACCGGGACAGGGGGCTTTCTTT.

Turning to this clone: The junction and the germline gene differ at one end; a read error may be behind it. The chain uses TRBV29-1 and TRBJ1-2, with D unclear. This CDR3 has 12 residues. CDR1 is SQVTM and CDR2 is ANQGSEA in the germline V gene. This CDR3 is CSVEAANYGYTF. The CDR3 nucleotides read TGCAGCGTCGAAGCGGCTAACTATGGCTACACCTTC.

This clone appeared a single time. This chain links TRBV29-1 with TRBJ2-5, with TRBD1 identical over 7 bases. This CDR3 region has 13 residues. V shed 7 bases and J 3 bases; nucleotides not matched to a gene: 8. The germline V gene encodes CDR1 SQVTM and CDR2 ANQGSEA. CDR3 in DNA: TGCAGCGGCGCAGGGGGAAGAGAAGAGACCCAGTACTTC. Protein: CSGAGGREETQYF.

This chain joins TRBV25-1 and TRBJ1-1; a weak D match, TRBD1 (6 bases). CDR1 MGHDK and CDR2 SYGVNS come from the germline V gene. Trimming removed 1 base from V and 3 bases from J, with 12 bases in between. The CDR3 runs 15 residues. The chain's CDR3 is CASSEFYREDTEAFF. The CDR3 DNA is TGTGCCAGCAGTGAATTTTACAGGGAAGACACTGAAGCTTTCTTT. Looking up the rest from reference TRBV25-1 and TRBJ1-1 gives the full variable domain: EADIYQTPRYLVIGTGKKITLECSQTMGHDKMYWYQQDPGMELHLIHYSYGVNSTEKGDLSSESTVSRIRTEHFPLTLESARPSHTSQYLCASSEFYREDTEAFFGQGTRLTVV.